Below, 10 T cell receptor beta chains from the same sample are listed, as sequenced in a study of shared clonotypes between healthy human individuals. The assay was immunoSEQ multiplex PCR, and TCRdb's table has in-frame clones only and misses some. In the table there are approximately 2.5 million clones, 80% to 95% of which are singletons. The sequencing sample was made of naive CD4+ T cells from PBMCs. Specified subset: CD45RA+ positively selected. These receptors all come from a man between 18 and 35 years old in good health. Some clones in this sample may be carry-over from other donors' samples.

As for this clone: The sample holds other DNA sequences that translate to the same CDR3. The chain carries TRBV7-2 and TRBJ2-6; D is unclear. V was trimmed by 2 bases and J by 0 bases, leaving 5 bases between them. Germline CDR1 is SGHTA and CDR2 is FQGNSA. The CDR3 has 15 residues. Here the CDR3 reads CASSLRDSGANVLTF. CDR3 nucleotides: TGTGCCAGCAGCTTAAGGGACTCTGGGGCCAACGTCCTGACTTTC.

The chain joins TRBV6-1 to TRBJ2-4, with unresolved D. The germline V and J ends were trimmed by 2 bases and 2 bases, with 22 bases remaining between them. The CDR3 loop spans 19 amino acids. Germline CDR1 reads MNHNS; CDR2 reads SASEGT. This CDR3 reads CASSESKRRTSVPKNIQYF. The CDR3 DNA is TGTGCCAGCAGTGAATCGAAGCGAAGAACGAGTGTGCCCAAAAACATTCAGTACTTC.

The rearrangement uses TRBV5-4 and TRBJ2-3; 10 nucleotides agree with TRBD2. Germline V gives CDR1 SGHNT, CDR2 YYREEE (reference sequence). The CDR3 spans 16 residues. V dropped 5 bases and J dropped 4; count of bases not matched to a gene: 10. CDR3 residues: CASRPQAGGVADTQYF. The CDR3 nucleotides are TGTGCCAGCAGACCCCAAGCGGGAGGGGTCGCAGATACGCAGTATTTT.

The chain joins TRBV2 to TRBJ1-4; 8 bases fit TRBD1. This CDR3 has 15 amino acids. Germline V gives CDR1 SNHLY, CDR2 FYNNEI. Trimming took 1 base from V and 7 from J; bases not matched to a gene: 5. The CDR3 loop reads CASSEEGQGSEKLFF. CDR3 DNA sequence: TGTGCCAGCAGTGAAGAAGGACAGGGAAGTGAAAAACTGTTTTTT.

This clone came up once. The V and J genes are TRBV10-3 and TRBJ2-2; a weak D match, TRBD2 (5 bases). CDR3 length: 14 residues. V was clipped by 5 bases and J by 3 bases, with 10 bases between them. Germline V gives CDR1 ENHRY, CDR2 SYGVKD. This CDR3 reads CAISPRADTGELFF. CDR3 nucleotides: TGTGCCATCAGTCCCCGAGCGGACACCGGGGAGCTGTTTTTT.

Comment on this clone: Other nucleotide sequences in the sample specify the same CDR3. The chain combines TRBV7-2 with TRBJ2-7, with no clear D. CDR3 size: 13 residues. Germline CDR1 reads SGHTA; CDR2 reads FQGNSA. Trimming removed 3 bases at V and 6 bases at J, with 12 bases between. CDR3 region: CASSFASGREQYF. CDR3 nucleotide sequence: TGTGCCAGCAGCTTCGCGTCAGGTCGCGAGCAGTACTTC.

V is TRBV27 and J is TRBJ2-3; 8 nucleotides line up with TRBD1. V lost 7 bases to trimming and J lost 1 base; unmatched junction nucleotides: 7. This CDR3 is built from 15 residues. Per germline, CDR1 MNHEY and CDR2 SMNVEV (reference sequence). The CDR3 nucleotides are TGTGCCAGCAAGGCAGGGGGCAGGCGCACAGATACGCAGTATTTT. Its translation: CASKAGGRRTDTQYF.

As DNA, the CDR3 is TGTGCCAGCAGTTTAGAGCAGATTTCGTTTAATTCACCCCTCCACTTT. Amino acids: CASSLEQISFNSPLHF. The gene calls are TRBV28 and TRBJ1-6; no definite D call. The V gene lost 2 bases and the J gene lost 6 bases, with 14 bases spanning the gap. Germline assignment: CDR1 MDHEN and CDR2 SYDVKM. CDR3 length: 16 amino acids. Full variable domain (remainder filled in from reference TRBV28 and TRBJ1-6): DVKVTQSSRYLVKRTGEKVFLECVQDMDHENMFWYRQDPGLGLRLIYFSYDVKMKEKGDIPEGYSVSREKKERFSLILESASTNQTSMYLCASSLEQISFNSPLHFGNGTRLTVT.

This chain connects TRBV25-1 to TRBJ1-1; D is uncertain. There are 15 residues in the CDR3. With 6 bases removed from V and 5 bases from J, the gap between germline ends came to 19 bases. In germline, CDR1 is MGHDK, CDR2 SYGVNS. CDR3 residues: CASSQSGVTVTEAFF. The CDR3 DNA follows: TGTGCCAGCAGCCAGTCGGGAGTAACGGTTACTGAAGCTTTCTTT.

V is TRBV6-1 and J is TRBJ1-4; D is uncertain. V lost 3 bases to trimming and J lost 3 bases, with 11 bases between them. Germline CDR1 and CDR2: MNHNS and SASEGT. The CDR3 totals 15 residues. CDR3 region: CASSESVGSNEKLFF. In DNA, the CDR3 is TGTGCCAGCAGTGAGTCGGTGGGGTCTAATGAAAAACTGTTTTTT.